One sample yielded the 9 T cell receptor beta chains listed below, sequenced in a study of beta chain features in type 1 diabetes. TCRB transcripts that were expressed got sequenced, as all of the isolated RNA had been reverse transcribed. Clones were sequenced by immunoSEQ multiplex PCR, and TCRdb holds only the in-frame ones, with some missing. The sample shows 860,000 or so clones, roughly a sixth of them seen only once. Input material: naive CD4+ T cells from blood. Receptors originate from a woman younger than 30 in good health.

As DNA, the CDR3 is TGTGCCAGCAGCAAGGAAGGGGGCTTCCCCACAGATACGCAGTATTTT. As protein: CASSKEGGFPTDTQYF. V is TRBV7-3 and J is TRBJ2-3; TRBD1 agrees at 7 bases. The length of the CDR3 is 16 residues. Losses at the gene ends were 5 bases for V and 2 bases for J; bases not matched to a gene: 10. Germline loops: CDR1 SGHTA, CDR2 FQGTGA.

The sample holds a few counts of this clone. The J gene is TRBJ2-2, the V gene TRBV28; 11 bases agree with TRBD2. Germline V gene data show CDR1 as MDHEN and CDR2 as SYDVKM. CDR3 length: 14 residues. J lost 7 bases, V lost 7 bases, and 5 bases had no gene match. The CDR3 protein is CASNPSGRIGELFF. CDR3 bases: TGTGCCAGCAACCCTAGCGGGAGGATCGGGGAGCTGTTTTTT. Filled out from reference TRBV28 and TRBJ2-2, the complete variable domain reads DVKVTQSSRYLVKRTGEKVFLECVQDMDHENMFWYRQDPGLGLRLIYFSYDVKMKEKGDIPEGYSVSREKKERFSLILESASTNQTSMYLCASNPSGRIGELFFGEGSRLTVL.

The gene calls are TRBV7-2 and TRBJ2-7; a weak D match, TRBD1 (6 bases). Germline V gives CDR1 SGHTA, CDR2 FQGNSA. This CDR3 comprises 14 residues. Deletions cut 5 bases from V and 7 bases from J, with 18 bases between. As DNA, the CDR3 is TGTGCCAGCAGCGTTCTCAGGGGTTTAGGGGAGCAGTACTTC. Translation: CASSVLRGLGEQYF.

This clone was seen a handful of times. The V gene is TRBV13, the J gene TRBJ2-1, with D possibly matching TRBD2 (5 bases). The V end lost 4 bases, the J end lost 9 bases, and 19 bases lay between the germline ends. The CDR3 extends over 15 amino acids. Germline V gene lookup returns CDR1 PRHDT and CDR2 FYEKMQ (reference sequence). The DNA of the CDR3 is TGTGCCAGCAGCTACGGGATTCTTCGTTTCAGTGAGCAGTTCTTC. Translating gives CASSYGILRFSEQFF. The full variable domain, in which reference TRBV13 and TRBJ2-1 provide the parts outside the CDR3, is AAGVIQSPRHLIKEKRETATLKCYPIPRHDTVYWYQQGPGQDPQFLISFYEKMQSDKGSIPDRFSAQQFSDYHSELNMSSLELGDSALYFCASSYGILRFSEQFFGPGTRLTVL.

The CDR3 region is CASSIFLGNEQYF. CDR3 nucleotides: TGTGCCAGTAGTATCTTCTTGGGAAACGAGCAGTACTTC. The chain couples TRBV19 to TRBJ2-7; D uncertain. Trimming took off 3 bases at V and 5 bases at J, with 11 bases between the two ends. The germline gives CDR1 LNHDA, CDR2 SQIVND (reference sequence). CDR3 size: 13 residues. The whole variable domain, filled in from reference TRBV19 and TRBJ2-7, reads DGGITQSPKYLFRKEGQNVTLSCEQNLNHDAMYWYRQDPGQGLRLIYYSQIVNDFQKGDIAEGYSVSREKKESFPLTVTSAQKNPTAFYLCASSIFLGNEQYFGPGTRLTVT.

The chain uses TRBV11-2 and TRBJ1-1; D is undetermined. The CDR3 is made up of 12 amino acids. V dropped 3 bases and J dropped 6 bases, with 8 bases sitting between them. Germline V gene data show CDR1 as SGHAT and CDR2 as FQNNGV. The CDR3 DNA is TGTGCCAGCAGCTTGTACACGTCTGAAGCTTTCTTT. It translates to CASSLYTSEAFF.

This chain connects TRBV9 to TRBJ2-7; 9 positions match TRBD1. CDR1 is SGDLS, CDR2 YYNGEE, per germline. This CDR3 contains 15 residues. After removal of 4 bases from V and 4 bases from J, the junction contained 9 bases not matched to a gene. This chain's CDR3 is CASSPRGTGSYEQYF. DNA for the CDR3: TGTGCCAGCAGCCCAAGGGGGACAGGGTCTTACGAGCAGTACTTC.

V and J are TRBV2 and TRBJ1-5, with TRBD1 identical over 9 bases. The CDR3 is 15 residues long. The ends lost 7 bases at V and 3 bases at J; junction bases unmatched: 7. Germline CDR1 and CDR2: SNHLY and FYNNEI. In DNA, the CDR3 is TGTGCCAGCAACATGGGACAGGGTTACAATCAGCCCCAGCATTTT. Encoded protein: CASNMGQGYNQPQHF.

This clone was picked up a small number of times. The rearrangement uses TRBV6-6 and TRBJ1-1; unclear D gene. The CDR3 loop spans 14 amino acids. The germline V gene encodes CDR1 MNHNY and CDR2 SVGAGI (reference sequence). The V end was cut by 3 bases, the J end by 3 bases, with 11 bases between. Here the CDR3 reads CASSYPRRDTEAFF. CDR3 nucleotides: TGTGCCAGCAGTTATCCCCGTCGAGACACTGAAGCTTTCTTT.